A selection of T cell receptor beta chains follows, all from one sample in a study of early T cells in non-severe SARS-CoV-2 infection. TCRdb used MiXCR to reprocess the 5' RACE reads, holding one entry per CDR3 protein. The sample records about 59,000 distinct CDR3 sequences, under 14% being singletons. The sample consisted of whole blood. Every receptor here comes from an adult who was a healthcare worker with PCR-confirmed SARS-CoV-2 infection or an uninfected control (not recorded which). Each CDR3 is given with its conserved first and last residue. Fields, in order: clone size, V gene, J gene, D gene, CDR3 protein, CDR3 DNA. The D gene is left open where the match is weak. Not every row has a clone size; where given, it reads once, few, many or a size class.

abundance: many
v_gene: TRBV27
j_gene: TRBJ1-5
d_gene: NA
CDR3aa: CASSPTSTGYYSNQPQHF
CDR3nt: TGTGCCAGCAGTCCCACATCGACAGGCTACTATAGCAATCAGCCCCAGCATTTT

abundance: few
v_gene: TRBV20-1
j_gene: TRBJ1-1
d_gene: TRBD1
CDR3aa: CSAEDRGTEAFF
CDR3nt: TGCAGTGCTGAGGACAGGGGGACTGAAGCTTTCTTT

abundance: many
v_gene: TRBV7-9
j_gene: TRBJ1-6
d_gene: NA
CDR3aa: CASSLVPRGSPLHF
CDR3nt: TGTGCCAGCAGCTTAGTCCCCCGCGGTTCACCCCTCCACTTT

abundance: NA
v_gene: TRBV9
j_gene: TRBJ2-2
d_gene: NA
CDR3aa: CASSVGRMNTGELFF
CDR3nt: TGTGCCAGCAGCGTAGGCCGGATGAACACCGGGGAGCTGTTTTTT

abundance: few
v_gene: TRBV7-3
j_gene: TRBJ2-1
d_gene: TRBD2
CDR3aa: CASSLVSGGRGEQFF
CDR3nt: TGTGCCAGCAGCTTAGTGAGCGGGGGGCGCGGTGAGCAGTTCTTC

abundance: many
v_gene: TRBV9
j_gene: TRBJ2-2
d_gene: TRBD2
CDR3aa: CASSPRSGANTGELFF
CDR3nt: TGTGCCAGCAGCCCGCGGAGCGGGGCGAACACCGGGGAGCTGTTTTTT

abundance: many
v_gene: TRBV18
j_gene: TRBJ1-1
d_gene: NA
CDR3aa: CASSSNQGMNTEAFF
CDR3nt: TGTGCCAGCTCATCAAATCAGGGCATGAACACTGAAGCTTTCTTT

abundance: many
v_gene: TRBV12-3/TRBV12-4
j_gene: TRBJ2-1
d_gene: NA
CDR3aa: CASSRPGRVNEQFF
CDR3nt: TGTGCCAGCAGTCGACCCGGGAGAGTCAATGAGCAGTTCTTC

abundance: many
v_gene: TRBV5-4
j_gene: TRBJ1-2
d_gene: NA
CDR3aa: CASSYQANYGYTF
CDR3nt: TGTGCCAGCAGCTACCAAGCTAACTATGGCTACACCTTC

abundance: NA
v_gene: TRBV10-1
j_gene: TRBJ2-7
d_gene: NA
CDR3aa: CASWSTYEQYF
CDR3nt: TGCGCCAGCTGGAGTACCTACGAGCAGTACTTC

abundance: few
v_gene: TRBV29-1
j_gene: TRBJ1-2
d_gene: TRBD1
CDR3aa: CSVEVGQGRGYTF
CDR3nt: TGCAGCGTTGAAGTCGGACAGGGCCGTGGCTACACCTTC

abundance: many
v_gene: TRBV2
j_gene: TRBJ1-1
d_gene: NA
CDR3aa: CASSERENTEAFF
CDR3nt: TGTGCCAGCAGTGAGAGGGAGAACACTGAAGCTTTCTTT

abundance: many
v_gene: TRBV6-6
j_gene: TRBJ2-3
d_gene: TRBD1
CDR3aa: CASSYLRGQLIPTTDTQYF
CDR3nt: TGTGCCAGCAGTTACCTCAGGGGACAGCTTATTCCTACCACAGATACGCAGTATTTT

abundance: many
v_gene: TRBV7-2
j_gene: TRBJ2-1
d_gene: TRBD2
CDR3aa: CASTLAGGPGNEQFF
CDR3nt: TGTGCCAGCACCCTAGCGGGGGGGCCTGGCAATGAGCAGTTCTTC

abundance: many
v_gene: TRBV5-1
j_gene: TRBJ2-3
d_gene: NA
CDR3aa: CASSLRETQYF
CDR3nt: TGCGCCAGCAGCTTGAGGGAGACGCAGTATTTT

abundance: many
v_gene: TRBV3-1
j_gene: TRBJ1-2
d_gene: TRBD1
CDR3aa: CASSPRTGENGYTF
CDR3nt: TGTGCCAGCAGCCCCCGGACAGGGGAGAATGGCTACACCTTC

abundance: few
v_gene: TRBV29-1
j_gene: TRBJ2-5
d_gene: TRBD1
CDR3aa: CSVGTGPRTQYF
CDR3nt: TGCAGCGTTGGGACAGGCCCCAGGACCCAGTACTTC